The subject of this entry is one TCR beta chain. Likely a read error: the CDR3 ends without its conserved phenylalanine or tryptophan. Every patient underwent thyroid surgery untreated. TCRdb re-clonotyped the PCR reads via MiXCR. The sample holds around 21,000 clones, more than 30% seen once. This entry comes from a study of metastatic and nonmetastatic thyroid tumors. The CDR3 has 17 amino acids. Between the trimmed V and J ends, which lost 5 bases and 4 bases, there was a span of 23 bases. The germline V gene encodes CDR1 SGHTA and CDR2 FQGNSA. The sequence was collected from a female donor with papillary thyroid cancer or a benign thyroid nodule (not recorded which). Some clones in this sample may be carry-over from other donors' samples. V gene TRBV7-2 combines with J gene TRBJ2-5; perhaps TRBD1 as D (5 bases). The specimen sequenced was tumor tissue. The CDR3 protein is CASSPRRAGWKGETQYC. The CDR3 coding sequence is TGTGCCAGCAGCCCGCGAAGGGCAGGGTGGAAAGGAGAGACCCAGTACTGC.